A selection of T cell receptor beta chains follows, all from one sample in a study of vaccination and CD4 T cells after COVID-19. Their target antigens are unknown. MiXCR, run by TCRdb on the PCR reads, gives a single entry per CDR3 protein. Of over 10,000 distinct CDR3 sequences in the sample, approximately 60% are singletons; the top ten hold 9.5% to 15%. Input material: CD4+ T cells from blood, cultured in vitro. Every receptor here comes from a human donor who had recovered from COVID-19. CDR3s include the opening cysteine and the closing phenylalanine or tryptophan. Fields, in order: D gene, clone size, V gene, J gene, CDR3 protein, CDR3 DNA. The D gene is left open where the match is weak. The size field is filled for only some rows; it gives once, few, many or a size class.

>NA|NA|TRBV19|TRBJ1-2
CASSKITGPGDYYGYTF
TGTGCCAGTAGCAAAATAACGGGACCGGGGGACTACTATGGCTACACCTTC
>TRBD1|few|TRBV12-3/TRBV12-4|TRBJ2-7
CASSAGTGSSYEQYF
TGTGCCAGCAGCGCCGGGACAGGTAGCTCCTACGAGCAGTACTTC
>TRBD2|NA|TRBV28|TRBJ2-5
CASSLTPGTSGPGETQYF
TGTGCCAGCAGTTTAACCCCCGGGACTAGCGGGCCAGGGGAGACCCAGTACTTC
>NA|NA|TRBV24-1|TRBJ2-3
CATSVGGTDTQYF
TGTGCCACCAGCGTTGGGGGCACAGATACGCAGTATTTT
>TRBD1|few|TRBV6-4|TRBJ2-2
CASSDSDRGELFF
TGTGCCAGCAGTGACTCGGACAGGGGGGAGCTGTTTTTT
>NA|NA|TRBV2|TRBJ2-5
CASGRDYQETQYF
TGTGCCAGCGGCCGGGACTACCAAGAGACCCAGTACTTC
>NA|NA|TRBV20-1|TRBJ2-4
CSARGRSGKNIQYF
TGCAGTGCTAGAGGTCGGAGCGGGAAAAACATTCAGTACTTC
>NA|NA|TRBV7-6|TRBJ2-7
CASSLRDSGEQYF
TGTGCCAGCAGCTTACGGGATTCGGGGGAGCAGTACTTC
>NA|once|TRBV7-2|TRBJ2-1
CASSPGGSYNEQFF
TGTGCCAGCAGCCCCGGAGGTAGCTACAATGAGCAGTTCTTC
>NA|NA|TRBV20-1|TRBJ1-6
CSASGTKGSPLHF
TGCAGTGCCTCCGGGACCAAGGGTTCACCCCTCCACTTT
>TRBD1|few|TRBV12-3/TRBV12-4|TRBJ2-3
CASRTGVYTDTQYF
TGTGCCAGCAGAACAGGGGTGTACACAGATACGCAGTATTTT
>TRBD1|few|TRBV6-5|TRBJ1-5
CASSYRDRDQPQHF
TGTGCCAGCAGTTACCGGGACAGGGATCAGCCCCAGCATTTT
>NA|NA|TRBV6-2/TRBV6-3|TRBJ1-2
CASSYSLALARGRGYTF
TGTGCCAGCAGTTACTCCTTGGCCCTGGCAAGAGGAAGGGGCTACACCTTC
>NA|NA|TRBV28|TRBJ1-6
CASSSPATTGYHNSPLHF
TGTGCCAGCAGTTCACCCGCCACGACAGGCTATCATAATTCACCCCTCCACTTT
>NA|few|TRBV28|TRBJ1-2
CASSLGTADYTF
TGTGCCAGCAGTTTAGGGACGGCGGACTACACCTTC
>TRBD2|NA|TRBV20-1|TRBJ2-5
CSAGPLAGKETQYF
TGCAGTGCAGGCCCACTAGCGGGTAAAGAGACCCAGTACTTC
>NA|NA|TRBV7-2|TRBJ2-3
CASSSGVTTDTQYF
TGTGCCAGCAGCTCGGGAGTGACCACAGATACGCAGTATTTT
>NA|few|TRBV6-2/TRBV6-3|TRBJ2-6
CASSYSSGANVLTF
TGTGCCAGCAGTTACAGCTCTGGGGCCAACGTCCTGACTTTC
>NA|NA|TRBV24-1|TRBJ2-2
CATSDLLAGELFF
TGTGCCACCAGTGATTTGTTGGCCGGGGAGCTGTTTTTT
>TRBD2|NA|TRBV6-2/TRBV6-3|TRBJ2-2
CASSAGEIGELFF
TGTGCCAGCAGCGCGGGAGAGATCGGGGAGCTGTTTTTT
>TRBD1|few|TRBV2|TRBJ1-1
CASQLRGDTEAFF
TGTGCCAGCCAACTCAGGGGGGACACTGAAGCTTTCTTT
>NA|medium-sized|TRBV12-2|TRBJ2-1
CASRVRGPRYNEQFF
TGTGCAAGTCGCGTTCGTGGGCCGCGTTACAATGAGCAGTTCTTC
>NA|once|TRBV15|TRBJ2-2
CATSRARNTPNTGELFF
TGTGCCACCAGCAGGGCGCGTAACACCCCGAACACCGGGGAGCTGTTTTTT
>NA|NA|TRBV7-2|TRBJ1-1
CASSLAGYGTEAFF
TGTGCCAGCAGCTTAGCAGGGTATGGAACTGAAGCTTTCTTT
>NA|NA|TRBV12-5|TRBJ1-6
CASGPQGRPPRNSPLHF
TGTGCTAGTGGTCCACAGGGTCGGCCGCCTCGCAATTCACCCCTCCACTTT
>TRBD1|few|TRBV20-1|TRBJ2-5
CSAEHRGSIRRETQYF
TGCAGTGCTGAGCACAGGGGATCTATCAGGAGAGAGACCCAGTACTTC
>TRBD1|NA|TRBV3-1|TRBJ2-4
CASSQEQGHKNIQYF
TGTGCCAGCAGCCAGGAACAGGGGCACAAAAACATTCAGTACTTC
>NA|few|TRBV30|TRBJ2-7
CAWSGGTISYEQYF
TGTGCCTGGAGTGGTGGGACAATAAGCTACGAGCAGTACTTC
>TRBD1|few|TRBV6-1|TRBJ1-5
CASTMTGEGGQPQHF
TGTGCCAGCACCATGACAGGGGAAGGTGGTCAGCCCCAGCATTTT
>TRBD1|NA|TRBV6-1|TRBJ2-2
CASRPGGAPGELFF
TGTGCCAGCAGACCAGGGGGCGCGCCCGGGGAGCTGTTTTTT
>TRBD2|NA|TRBV20-1|TRBJ2-1
CSASGLRGNNEQFF
TGCAGTGCTTCGGGACTGCGGGGGAACAATGAGCAGTTCTTC
>NA|NA|TRBV7-2|TRBJ2-4
CASSLETGINIQYF
TGTGCCAGCAGCTTAGAAACAGGGATAAACATTCAGTACTTC
>NA|NA|TRBV19|TRBJ1-6
CASSPRDVSSPLHF
TGTGCCAGTAGTCCCCGGGATGTAAGTTCACCCCTCCACTTT